The text below deals with one TCR beta chain. Libraries were prepared by immunoSEQ multiplex PCR; TCRdb keeps only in-frame clonotypes and omits some of them. Of about 330,000 clones listed, 85% to 90% are singletons. The sample belongs to a study of Ad26.COV2.S vaccination and SARS-CoV-2 variants. The treatment denotes: around 19 received Ad26.COV2.S at low or high dose, single or two shots; several received placebo; per-sample allocation not given. Collection of the samples took place on day 63 after the first injection of vaccine or placebo. At a Boston site, the person donating was an adult of 18-55 years. What was given as vaccine was an Ad26 vector encoding Wuhan-strain SARS-CoV-2 spike. This sequence was found in a person aged 18-60 years who received the Ad26.COV2.S COVID-19 vaccine or a placebo. Here the sequenced sample was peripheral blood, taken in a trial of Ad26.COV2.S vaccine versus placebo.

In nucleotides, the CDR3 is TGCGCCAGCAGCCAAGCCGAGACAGGGTCTGGAAACACCATATATTTT. Translating it yields CASSQAETGSGNTIYF. The rearrangement uses TRBV4-1 and TRBJ1-3; 7 bases match TRBD1. The CDR3 is made up of 16 amino acids. Germline loops: CDR1 MGHRA, CDR2 YSYEKL. The V segment lost 1 base and the J segment 1 base; nucleotides outside the gene matches: 4.